This T cell receptor (beta chain) emerged from a study of T-cell reconstitution after alpha-beta-depleted transplantation in children. The CDR3 has 14 residues. Trimming cost V 2 bases and J 7 bases, with 14 bases left between them. From germline, CDR1 is MDHEN and CDR2 SYDVKM. Preparation of the TCRbeta library used unique molecular identifiers. TCRdb redid the calling of the PCR reads with MiXCR, one entry per CDR3 protein. The top ten clones hold roughly 3.3% of a sample with just under 550,000 distinct CDR3 sequences, about 17% of them seen once. This clonotype occurred a few times. The chain uses TRBV28 and TRBJ1-1, with D uncertain. Sample: PBMCs from the stem cell graft donor, taken from the stem cell graft. The sequence came from a human donor who donated a stem cell graft to a child with acute lymphoblastic leukemia. The CDR3 nucleotides are TGTGCCAGCAGTTTACTTTTCCGGGAGCTTGAAGCTTTCTTT. This codes for CASSLLFRELEAFF.